This T cell receptor (beta chain) was obtained from a study of blood T cells in healthy people across ages. Study observations and caveats: Using unsorted PBMCs precluded a conclusive naive versus antigen-experienced comparison. Diversity figures derived from one million T cells were judged to underestimate the true value. It was found that TCR beta diversity correlated strongly with the percentage of naive T cells.

This CDR3 is built from 10 residues. The germline V gene has CDR1 DFQATT and CDR2 SNEGSKA (reference sequence). V shed 5 bases, J shed 7 bases, and the junction held 2 bases outside the gene matches. On this clonotype itself: Its antigen is not known.

The second PCR ran about 6 to 11 cycles with a sample-barcoded 5' primer and J-beta primers. Every cDNA molecule bore a tag from a template-switch adaptor containing 12 random nucleotides. TCRdb re-called the 5' RACE reads with MiXCR, one entry per CDR3 protein. Here the sample spans about 1.8 million distinct CDR3 sequences, roughly 52% being singletons. The sequence was obtained from a woman aged 40 to 49 in good health. The sample consisted of blood. The chain has TRBV20-1 and TRBJ2-7; 7 nucleotides agree with TRBD1. The CDR3 DNA sequence: TGCAGTGCTGAGGACAGGGAGCAGTACTTC. Translation: CSAEDREQYF.